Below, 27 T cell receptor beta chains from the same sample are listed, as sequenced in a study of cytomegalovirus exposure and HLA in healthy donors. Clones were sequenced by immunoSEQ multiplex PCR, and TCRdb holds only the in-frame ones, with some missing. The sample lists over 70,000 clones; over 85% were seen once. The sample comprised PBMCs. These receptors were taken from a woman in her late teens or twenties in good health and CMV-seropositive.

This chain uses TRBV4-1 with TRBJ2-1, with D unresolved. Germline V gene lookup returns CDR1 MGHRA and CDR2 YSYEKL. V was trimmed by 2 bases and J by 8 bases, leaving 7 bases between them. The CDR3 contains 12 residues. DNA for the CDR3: TGCGCCAGCAGCCAATCCCGCGATGAGCAGTTCTTC. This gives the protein CASSQSRDEQFF.

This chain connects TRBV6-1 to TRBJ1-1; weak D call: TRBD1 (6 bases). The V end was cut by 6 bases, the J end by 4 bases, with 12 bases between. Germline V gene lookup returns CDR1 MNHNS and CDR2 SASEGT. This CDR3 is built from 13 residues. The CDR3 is CASSNTGSTEAFF. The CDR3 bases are TGTGCCAGCAGCAATACAGGGTCCACTGAAGCTTTCTTT.

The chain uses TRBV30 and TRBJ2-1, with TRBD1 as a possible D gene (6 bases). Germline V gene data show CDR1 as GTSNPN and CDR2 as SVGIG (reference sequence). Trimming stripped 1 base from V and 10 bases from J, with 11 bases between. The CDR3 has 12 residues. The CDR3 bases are TGTGCCTGGAGTGGCAGGGGAAGAGAGCAGTTCTTC. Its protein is CAWSGRGREQFF.

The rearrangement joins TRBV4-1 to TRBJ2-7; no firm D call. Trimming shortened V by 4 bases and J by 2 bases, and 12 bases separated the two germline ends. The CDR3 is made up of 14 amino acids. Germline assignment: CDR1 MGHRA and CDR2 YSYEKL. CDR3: CASSRNIVTYEQYF. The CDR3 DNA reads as TGCGCCAGCAGCCGAAACATCGTAACCTACGAGCAGTACTTC.

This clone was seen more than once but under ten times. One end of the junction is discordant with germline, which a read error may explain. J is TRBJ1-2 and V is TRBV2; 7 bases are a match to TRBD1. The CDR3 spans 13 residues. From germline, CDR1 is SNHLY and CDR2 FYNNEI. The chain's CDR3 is CASIEDRDYGYTF. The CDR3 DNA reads TGTGCCAGCATTGAAGACAGGGACTATGGCTACACCTTC.

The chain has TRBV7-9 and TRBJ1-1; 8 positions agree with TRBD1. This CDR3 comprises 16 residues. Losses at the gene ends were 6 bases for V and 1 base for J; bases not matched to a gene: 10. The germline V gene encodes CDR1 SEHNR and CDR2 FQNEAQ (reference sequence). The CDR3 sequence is CASRNPRGLRNTEAFF. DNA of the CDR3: TGTGCCAGCAGAAACCCCAGGGGGCTGAGGAACACTGAAGCTTTCTTT.

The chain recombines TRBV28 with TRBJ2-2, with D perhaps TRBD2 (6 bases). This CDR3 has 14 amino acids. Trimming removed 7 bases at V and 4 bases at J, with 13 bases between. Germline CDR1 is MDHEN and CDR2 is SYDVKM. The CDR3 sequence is CASNSGDGTGELFF. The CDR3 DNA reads TGTGCCAGCAACTCGGGAGACGGCACCGGGGAGCTGTTTTTT.

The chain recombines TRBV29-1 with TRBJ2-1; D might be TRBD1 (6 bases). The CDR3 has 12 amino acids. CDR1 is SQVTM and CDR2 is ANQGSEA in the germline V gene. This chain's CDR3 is CRVGHTYNEQFF. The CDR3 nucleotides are TGCAGGGTGGGACACACATACAATGAGCAGTTCTTC.

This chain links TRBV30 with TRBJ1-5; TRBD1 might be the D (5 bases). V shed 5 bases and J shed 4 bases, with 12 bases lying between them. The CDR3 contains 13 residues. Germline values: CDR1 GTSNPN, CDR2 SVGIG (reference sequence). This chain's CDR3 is CAWSSGVNQPQHF. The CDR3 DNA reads TGTGCCTGGTCTTCGGGGGTGAATCAGCCCCAGCATTTT.

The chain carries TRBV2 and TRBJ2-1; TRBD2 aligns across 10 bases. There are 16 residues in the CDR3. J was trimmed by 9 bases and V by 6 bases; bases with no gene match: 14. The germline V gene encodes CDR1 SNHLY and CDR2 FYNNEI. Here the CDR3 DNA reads TGTGCCAGCAGCGAGAGCGGGAGGGATTATTATAGTGAGCAGTTCTTC. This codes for CASSESGRDYYSEQFF.

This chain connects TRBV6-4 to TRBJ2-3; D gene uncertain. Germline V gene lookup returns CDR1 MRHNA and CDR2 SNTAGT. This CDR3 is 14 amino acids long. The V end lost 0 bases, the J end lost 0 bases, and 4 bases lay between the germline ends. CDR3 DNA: TGTGCCAGCAGTGACTCGACTAGCACAGATACGCAGTATTTT. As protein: CASSDSTSTDTQYF.

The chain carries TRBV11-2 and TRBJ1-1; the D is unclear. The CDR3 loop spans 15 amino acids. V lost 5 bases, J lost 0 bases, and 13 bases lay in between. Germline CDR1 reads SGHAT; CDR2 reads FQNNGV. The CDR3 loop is CASSPEVGMNTEAFF. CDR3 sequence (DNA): TGTGCCAGCAGCCCGGAGGTCGGTATGAACACTGAAGCTTTCTTT.

The CDR3 DNA follows: TGTGCCTGGGGGGACAGCCCGCGGACCCAGCATTTT. Residues: CAWGDSPRTQHF. The chain links TRBV30 to TRBJ1-5; 7 bases are shared with TRBD1. The CDR3 length is 12 residues. Germline CDR1 is GTSNPN and CDR2 is SVGIG (reference sequence). V was clipped by 5 bases and J by 11 bases; unmatched bases: 9.

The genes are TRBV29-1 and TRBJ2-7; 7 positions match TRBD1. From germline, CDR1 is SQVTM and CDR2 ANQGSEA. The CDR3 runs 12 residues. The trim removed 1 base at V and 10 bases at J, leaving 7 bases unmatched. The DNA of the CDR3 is TGCAGCGTTGAAGTCGGGACAGCCATCCAGTACTTC. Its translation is CSVEVGTAIQYF.

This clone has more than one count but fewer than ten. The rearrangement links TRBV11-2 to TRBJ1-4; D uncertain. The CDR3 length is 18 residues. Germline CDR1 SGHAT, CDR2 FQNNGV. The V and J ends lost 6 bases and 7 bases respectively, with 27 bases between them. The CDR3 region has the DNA TGTGCCAGCAGATTAACTCCCGATGCGGCCGGGTCGGGTGAAAAACTGTTTTTT. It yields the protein CASRLTPDAAGSGEKLFF.

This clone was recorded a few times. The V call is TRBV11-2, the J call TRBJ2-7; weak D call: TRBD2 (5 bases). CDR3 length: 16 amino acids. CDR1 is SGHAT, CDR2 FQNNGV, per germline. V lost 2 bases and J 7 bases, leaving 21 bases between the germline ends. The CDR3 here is CASSLNSDPVTREQYF. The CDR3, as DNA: TGTGCCAGCAGCTTAAATAGTGATCCGGTCACTAGGGAGCAGTACTTC.

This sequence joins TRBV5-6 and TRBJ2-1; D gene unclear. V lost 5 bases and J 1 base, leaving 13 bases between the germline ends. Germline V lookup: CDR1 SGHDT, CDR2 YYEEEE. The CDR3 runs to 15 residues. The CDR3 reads CASSPGGASYNEQFF. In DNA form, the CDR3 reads TGTGCCAGCAGTCCGGGTGGAGCTTCCTACAATGAGCAGTTCTTC. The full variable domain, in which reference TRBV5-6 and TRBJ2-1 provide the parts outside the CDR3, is DAGVTQSPTHLIKTRGQQVTLRCSPKSGHDTVSWYQQALGQGPQFIFQYYEEEERQRGNFPDRFSGHQFPNYSSELNVNALLLGDSALYLCASSPGGASYNEQFFGPGTRLTVL.

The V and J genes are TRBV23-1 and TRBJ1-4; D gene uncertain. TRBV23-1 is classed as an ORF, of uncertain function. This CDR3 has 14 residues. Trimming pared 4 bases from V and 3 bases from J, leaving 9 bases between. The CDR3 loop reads CASSPGYPNEKLFF. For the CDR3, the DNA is TGCGCCAGCAGTCCGGGGTACCCTAATGAAAAACTGTTTTTT.

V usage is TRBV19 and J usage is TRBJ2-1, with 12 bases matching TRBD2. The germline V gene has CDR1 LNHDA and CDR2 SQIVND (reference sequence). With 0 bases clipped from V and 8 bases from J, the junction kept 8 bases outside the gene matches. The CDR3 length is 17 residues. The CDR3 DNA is TGTGCCAGTAGTATAGATCAGCTAGCGGGAGGGATCTATGAGCAGTTCTTC. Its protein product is CASSIDQLAGGIYEQFF.

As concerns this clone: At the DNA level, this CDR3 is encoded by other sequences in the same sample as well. In nucleotides, the CDR3 is TGTGCCAGCAGCGTAGGAGGGAGCACTGAAGCTTTCTTT. Amino acid sequence: CASSVGGSTEAFF. The chain combines TRBV9 with TRBJ1-1; no definite D call. The CDR3 extends over 13 amino acids. Germline V CDR1 and CDR2: SGDLS, YYNGEE. With 0 bases removed from V and 4 bases from J, the gap between germline ends came to 7 bases.

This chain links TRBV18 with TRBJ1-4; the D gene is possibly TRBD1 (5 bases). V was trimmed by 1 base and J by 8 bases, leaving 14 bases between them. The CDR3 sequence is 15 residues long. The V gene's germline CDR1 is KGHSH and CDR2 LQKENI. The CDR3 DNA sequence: TGTGCCAGCTCACCACTCGACCAGGGTGGGGAAAAACTGTTTTTT. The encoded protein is CASSPLDQGGEKLFF.

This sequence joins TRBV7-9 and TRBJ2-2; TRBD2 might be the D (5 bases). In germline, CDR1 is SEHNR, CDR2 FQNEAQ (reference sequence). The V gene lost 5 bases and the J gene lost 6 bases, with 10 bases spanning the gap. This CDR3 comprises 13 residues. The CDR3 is CASSPRGSGELFF. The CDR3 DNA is TGTGCCAGCAGCCCACGGGGTTCCGGGGAGCTGTTTTTT.

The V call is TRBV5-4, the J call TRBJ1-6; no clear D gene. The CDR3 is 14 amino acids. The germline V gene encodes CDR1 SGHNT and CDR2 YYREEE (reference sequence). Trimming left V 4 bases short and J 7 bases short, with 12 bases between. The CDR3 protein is CASSEGPGNSPLHF. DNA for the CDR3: TGTGCCAGCAGCGAAGGCCCGGGGAATTCACCCCTCCACTTT.

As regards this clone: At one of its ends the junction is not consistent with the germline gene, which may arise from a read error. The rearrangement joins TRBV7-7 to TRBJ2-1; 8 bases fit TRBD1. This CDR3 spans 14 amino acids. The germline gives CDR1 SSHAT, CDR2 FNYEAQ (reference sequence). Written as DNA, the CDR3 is TGTGCTAGCAGCACGTTCGGACAGGGCGGTGAGCAGTTCTTC. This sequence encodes CASSTFGQGGEQFF.

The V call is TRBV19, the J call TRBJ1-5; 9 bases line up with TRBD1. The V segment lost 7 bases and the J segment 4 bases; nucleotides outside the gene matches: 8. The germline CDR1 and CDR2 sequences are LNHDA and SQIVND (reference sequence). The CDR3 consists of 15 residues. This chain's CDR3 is CASNWRGQGNQPQHF. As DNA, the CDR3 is TGTGCCAGTAACTGGCGGGGACAGGGTAATCAGCCCCAGCATTTT. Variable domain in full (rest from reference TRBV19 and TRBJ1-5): DGGITQSPKYLFRKEGQNVTLSCEQNLNHDAMYWYRQDPGQGLRLIYYSQIVNDFQKGDIAEGYSVSREKKESFPLTVTSAQKNPTAFYLCASNWRGQGNQPQHFGDGTRLSIL.

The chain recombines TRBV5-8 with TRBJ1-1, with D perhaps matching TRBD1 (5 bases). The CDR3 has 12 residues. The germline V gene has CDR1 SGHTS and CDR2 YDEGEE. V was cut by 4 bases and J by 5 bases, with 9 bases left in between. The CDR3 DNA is TGTGCCAGCAGCGCGGGGCCGACTGAAGCTTTCTTT. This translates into CASSAGPTEAFF.

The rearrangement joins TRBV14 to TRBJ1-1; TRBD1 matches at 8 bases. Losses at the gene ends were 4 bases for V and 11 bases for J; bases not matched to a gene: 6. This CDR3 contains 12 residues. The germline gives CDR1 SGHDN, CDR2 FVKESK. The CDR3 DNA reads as TGTGCCAGCAGCCCGGGACAGGCCTGGGCTTTCTTT. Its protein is CASSPGQAWAFF. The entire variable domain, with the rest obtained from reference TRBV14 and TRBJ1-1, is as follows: EAGVTQFPSHSVIEKGQTVTLRCDPISGHDNLYWYRRVMGKEIKFLLHFVKESKQDESGMPNNRFLAERTGGTYSTLKVQPAELEDSGVYFCASSPGQAWAFFGQGTRLTVV.